This T cell receptor beta chain was identified in a study of vaccination effects on CD4 cells after COVID-19. At the level of the study: Early after vaccination, and again late, a few convalescent patients were sampled.

Data came from immunoSEQ multiplex PCR; TCRdb stores just in-frame clones and leaves some out. The table has around 53,000 clones, over 60% seen once; the top ten hold 5.4%. Findings and caveats of the study: Clones that were induced by infection or by vaccine showed marked contraction late after vaccination.

Culturing for around eleven days preceded CD4+ T cell isolation. Between March and December 2020, the person had a SARS-CoV-2 infection that PCR confirmed. Either the mRNA-1273 or the BNT162b2 vaccine was given to participants as two doses. Half-medium changes using IL-2 medium occurred on days 3 and 7. This CDR3 spans 19 amino acids. Germline trimming cut 6 bases from V and 2 bases from J; bases unmatched to any gene: 18. CDR1 is MNHNY and CDR2 is SVGAGI in the germline V gene (reference sequence). For this clone: Its antigen remains unknown.

Material: CD4+ T cells from PBMCs cultured without peptide, obtained after COVID-19 vaccination. This rearrangement joins TRBV6-6 to TRBJ2-3; 9 bases are shared with TRBD1. This receptor was taken from a human donor who had a prior SARS-CoV-2 infection. The CDR3 protein is CASSWGQGHGSVFTDTQYF. In nucleotides, the CDR3 is TGTGCCAGCAGCTGGGGACAGGGACATGGATCCGTGTTCACAGATACGCAGTATTTT.